The entry below describes one T cell receptor (beta chain). Its target is not known. This record comes from a study of cytomegalovirus exposure and HLA in healthy donors. Study-wide results and caveats: Researchers left out some V segments, among them TRBV6-2 and TRBV6-3, as indistinguishable.

The PCR used 60 Vbeta and 13 Jbeta primers. The data were produced by immunoSEQ multiplex PCR, yet TCRdb's version contains in-frame clones alone and is incomplete. This sample carries roughly 100,000 clones, 60% to 80% of them seen once, and the ten largest clones take roughly 6%. With 7 bases clipped from V and 4 bases from J, the junction kept 1 base outside the gene matches. This CDR3 contains 11 residues. From germline, CDR1 is SGDLS and CDR2 YYNGEE. Material for sequencing was PBMCs. The chain uses TRBV9 and TRBJ2-5; 7 nucleotides align to TRBD2. The TCR comes from a man between 60 and 75 years old in good health and CMV-seropositive. The CDR3 loop is CASGGGETQYF. The CDR3 coding sequence is TGTGCCAGCGGGGGGGGAGAGACCCAGTACTTC.